A single sample gave rise to the 18 T cell receptor beta chains below, sequenced in a study of blood T cell repertoires in COVID-19. Method: immunoSEQ multiplex PCR; TCRdb's copy keeps in-frame clones and lacks some. The table lists about 83,000 clones, around 90% of them singletons. The sequencing sample was made of peripheral blood. These receptors originate from a woman over 75 with active or convalescent COVID-19.

This chain connects TRBV7-2 to TRBJ2-2, with D maybe TRBD2 (6 bases). The CDR3 extends over 14 amino acids. CDR1 is SGHTA and CDR2 is FQGNSA in the germline V gene. V was cut by 5 bases and J by 7 bases, with 14 bases left in between. In nucleotides, the CDR3 is TGTGCCAGCAGCCGCGGGGCACGGGACGGGGAGCTGTTTTTT. It codes for CASSRGARDGELFF.

This chain connects TRBV5-4 to TRBJ1-1; D may be TRBD1 (6 bases). Trimming removed 4 bases at V and 0 bases at J, with 22 bases between. CDR1 SGHNT and CDR2 YYREEE come from the germline V gene (reference sequence). This CDR3 is 18 amino acids long. This CDR3 is CASSPIQIDRRMNTEAFF. The CDR3, as DNA: TGTGCCAGCAGCCCCATTCAAATCGACAGGAGGATGAACACTGAAGCTTTCTTT.

The rearrangement joins TRBV19 to TRBJ2-5; 13 bases align to TRBD2. This CDR3 contains 16 residues. The ends lost 5 bases at V and 2 bases at J; junction bases unmatched: 5. The germline gives CDR1 LNHDA, CDR2 SQIVND (reference sequence). CDR3 loop: CASSPGTSGVQETQYF. CDR3 nucleotide sequence: TGTGCCAGTAGTCCAGGGACTAGCGGGGTGCAAGAGACCCAGTACTTC.

Regarding this clone: This sample also contains other DNA sequences that code for the same CDR3. The chain joins TRBV19 to TRBJ2-7; D might be TRBD2 (5 bases). This CDR3 region has 12 residues. The V end lost 5 bases, the J end lost 3 bases, and 8 bases lay between the germline ends. Germline V gives CDR1 LNHDA, CDR2 SQIVND (reference sequence). The CDR3 DNA is TGTGCCAGTAGTGCCGGGATCTACGAGCAGTACTTC. It yields the protein CASSAGIYEQYF. Using reference TRBV19 and TRBJ2-7 for the parts outside the CDR3, the full variable domain is DGGITQSPKYLFRKEGQNVTLSCEQNLNHDAMYWYRQDPGQGLRLIYYSQIVNDFQKGDIAEGYSVSREKKESFPLTVTSAQKNPTAFYLCASSAGIYEQYFGPGTRLTVT.

This rearrangement joins TRBV6-2 or TRBV6-3 to TRBJ1-3; tentatively, D is TRBD1 (6 bases). The germline V and J ends were trimmed by 5 bases and 4 bases, with 9 bases remaining between them. The CDR3 covers 13 residues. Looked up from germline, CDR1 is MNHEY and CDR2 is SVGEGT. CDR3 region: CASSTGSGNTIYF. CDR3 nucleotides: TGTGCCAGCAGTACAGGGAGCGGAAACACCATATATTTT.

The CDR3 loop is CASSLEDRSGNTIYF. In DNA, the CDR3 is TGTGCCAGCAGTTTAGAGGATCGCTCTGGAAACACCATATATTTT. The chain carries TRBV28 and TRBJ1-3; no clear D. With 2 bases removed from V and 0 bases from J, the gap between germline ends came to 8 bases. Germline V gene sequence: CDR1 MDHEN, CDR2 SYDVKM. The CDR3 loop spans 15 amino acids.

DNA for the CDR3: TGCGCCAGCAGCCAACAACTAGCGGGGGGGCGTGATACGCAGTATTTT. Protein sequence: CASSQQLAGGRDTQYF. The V gene is TRBV4-1, the J gene TRBJ2-3; 13 bases align to TRBD2. Trimming took 2 bases from V and 6 from J; bases not matched to a gene: 5. The CDR3 totals 16 residues. Per the germline V gene, CDR1 is MGHRA and CDR2 is YSYEKL.

The rearrangement uses TRBV20-1 and TRBJ1-1; D is ambiguous. The CDR3 sequence is 11 residues long. V shed 6 bases and J shed 5 bases, with 10 bases lying between them. CDR1 and CDR2 from the germline V gene are DFQATT and SNEGSKA (reference sequence). This chain's CDR3 is CSATSRTEAFF. The CDR3 DNA is TGCAGTGCCACTTCTCGGACTGAAGCTTTCTTT.

This clone was counted a single time. The chain employs TRBV29-1 and TRBJ2-1; perhaps TRBD2 as D (5 bases). The CDR3 spans 12 residues. Germline assignment: CDR1 SQVTM and CDR2 ANQGSEA. Trimming left V 4 bases short and J 4 bases short, with 8 bases between. CDR3 nucleotides: TGCAGCGTTGTTCCGGGGTACAATGAGCAGTTCTTC. The encoded protein is CSVVPGYNEQFF.

This chain joins TRBV12-3 or TRBV12-4 and TRBJ1-2; a possible D gene is TRBD1 (6 bases). Deletions cut 3 bases from V and 8 bases from J, with 10 bases between. The CDR3 runs 12 residues. CDR3 in DNA: TGTGCCAGCAGTTTTTCAGGGGCCGGCTACACCTTC. It yields the protein CASSFSGAGYTF.

The chain couples TRBV19 to TRBJ1-1; the D is unclear. CDR1 is LNHDA, CDR2 SQIVND, per germline (reference sequence). CDR3 length equals 13 residues. Between the trimmed V and J ends, which lost 1 base and 1 base, there was a span of 4 bases. CDR3 sequence (DNA): TGTGCCAGTAGTATAGGGCAGAACACTGAAGCTTTCTTT. This codes for CASSIGQNTEAFF. Full variable domain (outside the CDR3, taken from reference TRBV19 and TRBJ1-1): DGGITQSPKYLFRKEGQNVTLSCEQNLNHDAMYWYRQDPGQGLRLIYYSQIVNDFQKGDIAEGYSVSREKKESFPLTVTSAQKNPTAFYLCASSIGQNTEAFFGQGTRLTVV.

The chain joins TRBV19 to TRBJ1-6; possibly TRBD1 for D (5 bases). The V gene's germline CDR1 is LNHDA and CDR2 SQIVND (reference sequence). The V end was cut by 7 bases, the J end by 6 bases, with 19 bases between. This CDR3 contains 16 residues. CDR3 bases: TGTGCCAGTATTTCGACAGACGGGCCTATTAATTCACCCCTCCACTTT. Protein sequence: CASISTDGPINSPLHF.

The chain is built from TRBV12-3 or TRBV12-4 and TRBJ2-2; no firm D call. This CDR3 has 11 amino acids. V shed 7 bases and J shed 7 bases, with 7 bases lying between them. CDR3 coding DNA: TGTGCCAGCACCCTTAACGGGGAGCTGTTTTTT. It translates to CASTLNGELFF.

The chain combines TRBV7-9 with TRBJ1-1; weak D call: TRBD1 (5 bases). The CDR3 is 13 amino acids. In germline, CDR1 is SEHNR, CDR2 FQNEAQ (reference sequence). The germline V and J ends were trimmed by 3 bases and 5 bases, with 10 bases remaining between them. The CDR3 DNA reads TGTGCCAGCAGCTTGGCAGGGATGACTGAAGCTTTCTTT. Its translation: CASSLAGMTEAFF.

The chain employs TRBV2 and TRBJ2-1; TRBD1 matches at 9 bases. The germline V gene has CDR1 SNHLY and CDR2 FYNNEI. Unmatched junction bases numbered 8, after V lost 5 bases and J lost 6 bases. The CDR3 loop spans 15 amino acids. The DNA of the CDR3 is TGTGCCAGCAGTATTCTGAGACAGGGGGGCAATGAGCAGTTCTTC. This sequence encodes CASSILRQGGNEQFF.

The V gene is TRBV30, the J gene TRBJ1-4; D is undetermined. The CDR3 contains 13 residues. V lost 3 bases and J lost 3, with 8 bases in between. Germline assignment: CDR1 GTSNPN and CDR2 SVGIG (reference sequence). The CDR3, as DNA: TGTGCCTGGAGGAGGGAGGCTAATGAAAAACTGTTTTTT. Its translation is CAWRREANEKLFF. Filled out from reference TRBV30 and TRBJ1-4, the complete variable domain reads SQTIHQWPATLVQPVGSPLSLECTVEGTSNPNLYWYRQAAGRGLQLLFYSVGIGQISSEVPQNLSASRPQDRQFILSSKKLLLSDSGFYLCAWRREANEKLFFGSGTQLSVL.

The J gene is TRBJ2-2, the V gene TRBV4-3; no reliable D call. Trimming shortened V by 1 base and J by 4 bases, and 7 bases separated the two germline ends. This CDR3 contains 14 residues. Germline V gives CDR1 LGHNA, CDR2 YSLEER. The CDR3 reads CASSQGYITGELFF. The DNA for the CDR3 is TGCGCCAGCAGCCAAGGTTACATCACCGGGGAGCTGTTTTTT.

This clone came up once. V and J are TRBV28 and TRBJ1-2; perhaps TRBD1 as D (6 bases). Germline V lookup: CDR1 MDHEN, CDR2 SYDVKM. The germline V and J ends were trimmed by 5 bases and 4 bases, with 14 bases remaining between them. The CDR3 length is 14 residues. CDR3 coding DNA: TGTGCCAGCAGTCGGGCCACGACAGGCTATGGCTACACCTTC. This translates into CASSRATTGYGYTF.